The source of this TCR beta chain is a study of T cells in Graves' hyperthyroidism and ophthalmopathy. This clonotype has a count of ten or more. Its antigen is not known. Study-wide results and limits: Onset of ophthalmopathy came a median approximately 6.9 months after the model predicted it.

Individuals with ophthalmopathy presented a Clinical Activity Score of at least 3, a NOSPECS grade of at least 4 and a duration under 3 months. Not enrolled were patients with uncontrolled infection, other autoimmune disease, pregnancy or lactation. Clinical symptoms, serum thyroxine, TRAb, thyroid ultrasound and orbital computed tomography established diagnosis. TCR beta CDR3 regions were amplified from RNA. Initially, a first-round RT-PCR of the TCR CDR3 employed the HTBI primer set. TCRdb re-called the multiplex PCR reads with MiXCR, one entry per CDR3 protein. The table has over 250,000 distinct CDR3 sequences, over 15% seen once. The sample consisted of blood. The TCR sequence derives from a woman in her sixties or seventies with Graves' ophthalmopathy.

CDR3 amino acids: CASSSGPGLGNTQYF. CDR3 sequence (DNA): TGTGCCAGCAGTTCGGGACCGGGGCTCGGGAATACGCAGTATTTT. The rearrangement joins TRBV28 to TRBJ2-3; D tentatively reads TRBD1 or TRBD2 (5 bases each). Germline CDR1 reads MDHEN; CDR2 reads SYDVKM. The CDR3 covers 15 residues. Trimming pared 4 bases from V and 7 bases from J, leaving 18 bases between.